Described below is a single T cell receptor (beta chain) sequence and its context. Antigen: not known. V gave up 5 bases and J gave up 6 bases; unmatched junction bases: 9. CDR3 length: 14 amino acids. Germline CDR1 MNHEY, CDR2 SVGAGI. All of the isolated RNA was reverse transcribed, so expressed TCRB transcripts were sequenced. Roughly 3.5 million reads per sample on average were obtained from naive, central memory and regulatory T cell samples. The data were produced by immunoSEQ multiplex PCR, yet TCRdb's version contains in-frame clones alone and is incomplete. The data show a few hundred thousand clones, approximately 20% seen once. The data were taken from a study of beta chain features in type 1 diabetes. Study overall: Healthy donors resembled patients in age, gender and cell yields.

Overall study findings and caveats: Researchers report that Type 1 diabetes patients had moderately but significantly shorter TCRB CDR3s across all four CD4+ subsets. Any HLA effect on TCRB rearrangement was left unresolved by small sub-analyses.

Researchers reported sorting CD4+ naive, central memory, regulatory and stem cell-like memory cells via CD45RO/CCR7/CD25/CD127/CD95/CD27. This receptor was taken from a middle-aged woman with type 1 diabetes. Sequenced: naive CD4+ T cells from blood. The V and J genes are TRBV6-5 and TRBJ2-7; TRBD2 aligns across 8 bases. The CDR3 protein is CASSKKRELGEQYF. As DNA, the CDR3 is TGTGCCAGCAGTAAAAAGCGGGAGTTGGGCGAGCAGTACTTC.